The present TCR beta chain was sequenced within a study of human T cells and chemical hapten exposure. Turning to the study itself: Each patch test put 0.01% DPC on the upper back, and results were read at 6 days.

MiXCR, run by TCRdb on the RACE reads, gives a single entry per CDR3 protein. The sample shows 150,000 or so distinct CDR3 sequences, more than 12% of them seen only once. The sample's time point: patch test 1, 2 weeks after DPC sensitization. Treatment in this sample: therapeutic diphenylcyclopropenone sensitization with weekly scalp DPC. Whole blood, unfractionated, served as the material for total RNA extraction. This clonotype was counted only a few times. Its matching antigen is unknown. Findings and limits, study-wide: The formation of large CDR3 similarity clusters by expanded TCRs significantly exceeded that of controls.

Germline CDR1 and CDR2: SGHNT and YENEEA. CDR3 length equals 20 residues. The V end lost 1 base, the J end lost 3 bases, and 25 bases lay between the germline ends. The sequencing here drew on whole blood, taken in connection with sensitization to the hapten diphenylcyclopropenone (DPC). This TCR derives from a woman aged 25-40 years with alopecia areata. Some clones in this sample may be carry-over from other donors' samples. V usage is TRBV11-3 and J usage is TRBJ2-4; D may match TRBD1 or TRBD2 (5 bases each). CDR3: CASSLGAGRASLVGKNIQYF. The CDR3 DNA sequence: TGTGCCAGCAGCTTAGGGGCGGGCAGGGCCTCACTGGTAGGCAAAAACATTCAGTACTTC.